The next 15 T cell receptor beta chains were all read from a single sample in a study of T cells in Graves' hyperthyroidism and ophthalmopathy. The CDR3 regions of TCR beta were amplified from RNA transcripts. First-round RT-PCR of the TCR CDR3 relied on the HTBI primer set. TCRdb reanalysed the multiplex PCR reads using MiXCR and keeps one entry per CDR3 protein. The table has approximately 620,000 distinct CDR3 sequences, around 16% seen once. The material sequenced was blood. All receptors derive from a woman in her thirties or forties with Graves' ophthalmopathy.

The rearrangement joins TRBV18 to TRBJ2-2; either TRBD1 or TRBD2 may fit D (5 bases each). Germline V CDR1 and CDR2: KGHSH, LQKENI. The germline V and J ends were trimmed by 3 bases and 3 bases, with 23 bases remaining between them. CDR3 length: 19 amino acids. DNA for the CDR3: TGTGCCAGCTCACCTCGGACAATACAGGCCTGGGGAGACACCGGGGAGCTGTTTTTT. The encoded protein is CASSPRTIQAWGDTGELFF.

This chain uses TRBV4-1 with TRBJ2-2; 15 positions agree with TRBD2. The CDR3 contains 16 residues. Looked up from germline, CDR1 is MGHRA and CDR2 is YSYEKL. Germline trimming cut 8 bases from V and 4 bases from J; bases unmatched to any gene: 5. CDR3 sequence reads: CASRTSGGAGTGELFF. The CDR3 region has the DNA TGCGCCAGCCGGACTAGCGGGGGGGCTGGCACCGGGGAGCTGTTTTTT.

This clonotype was observed at least ten times. The chain uses TRBV6-1 and TRBJ2-7; 8 bases line up with TRBD1. This CDR3 has 14 residues. Germline loops: CDR1 MNHNS, CDR2 SASEGT. After removal of 8 bases from V and 3 bases from J, the junction contained 9 bases not matched to a gene. In DNA form, the CDR3 reads TGTGCCAGCGACCTTTCGACAGGGGACTACGAGCAGTACTTC. Protein: CASDLSTGDYEQYF.

The rearrangement uses TRBV12-3 or TRBV12-4 and TRBJ2-1; maybe TRBD1 (6 bases). This CDR3 is built from 15 residues. V was pared by 1 base and J by 7 bases, with 14 bases between. CDR3 nucleotide sequence: TGTGCCAGCAGTTTAGTCGCGGACAGTGTAAATGAGCAGTTCTTC. This sequence encodes CASSLVADSVNEQFF.

This clonotype was observed many times. V and J are TRBV11-2 and TRBJ2-2; unclear D gene. Deletions cut 2 bases from V and 2 bases from J, with 6 bases between. CDR3 length equals 14 residues. CDR1 and CDR2 from the germline V gene are SGHAT and FQNNGV. This CDR3 is CASSLYLNTGELFF. As DNA, the CDR3 is TGTGCCAGCAGCTTATACCTAAACACCGGGGAGCTGTTTTTT.

V gene TRBV4-1 combines with J gene TRBJ1-4; D call uncertain. Germline CDR1 reads MGHRA; CDR2 reads YSYEKL. CDR3 size: 13 residues. V was pared by 2 bases and J by 9 bases, with 10 bases between. CDR3: CASSQQALKKLFF. The CDR3 region has the DNA TGCGCCAGCAGCCAACAGGCCCTAAAAAAACTGTTTTTT.

As concerns this clonotype: A much larger clone is a single base away; this may be a read error. The genes are TRBV29-1 and TRBJ2-5; D gene uncertain. The CDR3 has 13 amino acids. In germline, CDR1 is SQVTM, CDR2 ANQGSEA. Between the trimmed V and J ends, which lost 1 base and 2 bases, there was a span of 8 bases. The CDR3 DNA reads as TGCAGCGTTGAAGCGGACCCTCAAGAGACCCAGTACTTC. Translation gives CSVEADPQETQYF.

Regarding this clonotype: Being one base from a much bigger clone, this may be a read error. The chain recombines TRBV28 with TRBJ2-3; 7 positions agree with TRBD2. V dropped 6 bases and J dropped 5; count of bases not matched to a gene: 11. The CDR3 is 15 amino acids. The germline CDR1 and CDR2 sequences are MDHEN and SYDVKM. CDR3 DNA: TGTGCCAGCAGCTCTCGGCGGGAGCGGATAGATACGCAGTATTTT. Residues: CASSSRRERIDTQYF.

A few counts support this clonotype. CDR3 DNA: TGCAGTGCTAGAGATCTGGCTAGCGGGGGGGGATACATTCAGTACTTC. This gives the protein CSARDLASGGGYIQYF. The rearrangement links TRBV20-1 to TRBJ2-4, with 12 bases aligning to TRBD2. CDR1 and CDR2 from the germline V gene are DFQATT and SNEGSKA (reference sequence). Losses at the gene ends were 0 bases for V and 8 bases for J; bases not matched to a gene: 8. The CDR3 is made up of 16 amino acids.

The genes are TRBV25-1 and TRBJ2-3; TRBD2 agrees at 10 bases. The CDR3 contains 16 residues. The J segment lost 2 bases and the V segment lost 6 bases, leaving 8 bases of the junction unmatched. Per germline, CDR1 MGHDK and CDR2 SYGVNS. The CDR3 DNA follows: TGTGCCAGCAGGGCCCAACTAGCGGGACACACAGATACGCAGTATTTT. Translating gives CASRAQLAGHTDTQYF.

Ten or more counts support this clonotype. The J gene is TRBJ1-1, the V gene TRBV12-3 or TRBV12-4, with TRBD1 identical over 8 bases. CDR3 length: 13 amino acids. Trimming at V came to 6 bases and at J to 3 bases, leaving 3 bases not matched to a gene. The CDR3 sequence is CASRARGHTEAFF. The CDR3 nucleotides read TGTGCCAGCAGGGCCAGGGGGCACACTGAAGCTTTCTTT.

This clonotype showed up many times. The DNA of the CDR3 is TGTGCCAGCAGAAGACAGGGTACCGATTCTCAGCCCCAGCATTTT. Translating it yields CASRRQGTDSQPQHF. The chain uses TRBV2 and TRBJ1-5, with 7 bases matching TRBD1. Trimming at V came to 6 bases and at J to 6 bases, leaving 11 bases not matched to a gene. The CDR3 consists of 15 residues. Germline CDR1 SNHLY, CDR2 FYNNEI.

The V gene is TRBV6-1, the J gene TRBJ2-6; perhaps TRBD1 as D (5 bases). CDR1 is MNHNS and CDR2 is SASEGT in the germline V gene. This CDR3 comprises 15 residues. V was clipped by 6 bases and J by 2 bases, with 11 bases between them. In nucleotides, the CDR3 is TGTGCCAGCAGGAAACAGGCTCCTGGGGCCAACGTCCTGACTTTC. It yields the protein CASRKQAPGANVLTF.

The chain joins TRBV19 to TRBJ2-2; D is unresolved. This CDR3 is built from 13 residues. Per germline, CDR1 LNHDA and CDR2 SQIVND (reference sequence). Trimming shortened V by 3 bases and J by 5 bases, and 7 bases separated the two germline ends. The CDR3 sequence: CASSIAGTGELFF. The CDR3 DNA is TGTGCCAGTAGTATCGCCGGGACCGGGGAGCTGTTTTTT.

This clonotype was found many times. The chain employs TRBV11-2 and TRBJ2-7, with 10 positions matching TRBD1. The CDR3 covers 14 residues. Germline V gene data show CDR1 as SGHAT and CDR2 as FQNNGV. V was pared by 6 bases and J by 6 bases, with 8 bases of the junction left unmatched. The DNA for the CDR3 is TGTGCCAGCAGACTCGGGACAGGGGAAGGCGAGCAGTACTTC. This translates into CASRLGTGEGEQYF.